These T cell receptor beta chains were read from a single sample in a study of T cell repertoires in cytomegalovirus infection. These receptors are not linked to any known antigen. TCRdb independently ran MiXCR on the reads; one entry per CDR3 protein. This sample has under 50,000 distinct CDR3 sequences, with 21% found just once. The sequenced sample was CD8+ T cells from cultured PBMCs, obtained from culture after CMV antigen stimulation. These receptors were taken from a human donor in good health (CMV status not recorded). Some clones in this sample may be carry-over from other donors' samples. CDR3s include the opening cysteine and the closing phenylalanine or tryptophan.

cdr3_length v_call cdr3_aa
13 TRBV19 CASSMTTAYEQYF
19 TRBV12-3/TRBV12-4 CASSFSFSGGHLPYNEQFF
11 TRBV4-1 CASSQGLGYTF
13 TRBV20-1 CSASGTSQAEQFF
12 TRBV12-3/TRBV12-4 CASSSTGNEQFF
15 TRBV5-6 CASSLGGGGYQPQHF
15 TRBV9 CASSVSGGPMSTQYF
12 TRBV28 CASSIIQAEAFF
15 TRBV2 CASSKGQGKTGELFF
14 TRBV7-2 CASSPAGNTGELFF
15 TRBV7-6 CASRDRASGANVLTF
14 TRBV27 CASSLAGVVTEAFF
13 TRBV7-6 CASSLTLLDEQFF
13 TRBV20-1 CSASSGSIYEQFF
13 TRBV7-6 CASSFGLAYEQYF
16 TRBV10-3 CAISESMAGSYNEQFF
13 TRBV29-1 CSVEDRGGYGYTF
14 TRBV7-2 CASSPPSSWDTQYF
14 TRBV4-1 CASSQRQRNTEAFF
14 TRBV7-2 CASSLKGEVYEQYF
15 TRBV7-2 CASSSPTTYYNEQFF
15 TRBV7-2 CASSPSGGSNQPQHF
17 TRBV28 CASKRLSGTGGNYGYTF
15 TRBV10-3 CAISDSLAEVTEQYF
13 TRBV28 CASSETGADEQYF
15 TRBV11-2 CASSFSRDRGEKLFF
11 TRBV6-2/TRBV6-3 CASSYSHGYTF
17 TRBV7-9 CASSPVRLAGGGNEQFF
15 TRBV28 CASSLPGINTGELFF
12 TRBV6-5 CASSYRTGGYTF
14 TRBV6-2/TRBV6-3 CASTLSGVYNEQFF
15 TRBV6-2/TRBV6-3 CASSSHAGGPYEQYF
13 TRBV18 CASSPPGDQPQHF
16 TRBV11-2 CASSLGPGQMNTEAFF
15 TRBV7-8 CASSLEEQRTDTQYF
17 TRBV7-6 CASNLLAGATNTGELFF
15 TRBV7-2 CASSFKGTGNQPQHF
13 TRBV19 CASSLTGSTEAFF
16 TRBV5-3 CARSPRTGAFNQPQHF
16 TRBV27 CASSLHGASQSYGYTF
15 TRBV7-2 CASSPRDRDQETQYF
14 TRBV6-1 CASSEYPGYYGYTF
14 TRBV4-2 CASSHQDGTDEQFF
14 TRBV7-2 CASSQRDYYNEQFF
13 TRBV12-3/TRBV12-4 CASSLARAYEQYF
14 TRBV27 CASSRQGWDYGYTF
18 TRBV7-3 CASSLKGSGGALTDTQYF
16 TRBV7-6 CASSFLGQGAADEQFF
15 TRBV15 CATSRNRDTNTEAFF
15 TRBV11-2 CASSLGLQLQETQYF
13 TRBV6-2/TRBV6-3 CASSTGFFEGYTF
13 TRBV5-4 CASSFLVPDTQYF
13 TRBV7-6 CASSLQENYEQYF
15 TRBV12-3/TRBV12-4 CASSYVRAAGYEQYF
14 TRBV6-5 CASSSPDYPTKQYF
18 TRBV7-6 CASSPPGPKSASGNTIYF
13 TRBV7-8 CASSERTGYEQYF
12 TRBV2 CASKVQYTEAFF